These T cell receptor beta chains were read from a single sample in a study of patients and donors after allogeneic stem cell transplantation. TCRdb passed the RT-PCR reads through MiXCR, listing each CDR3 protein once. The sample has 70,000 or so distinct CDR3 sequences; around 27% are singletons. The sample taken for sequencing was blood, either unsorted or a sorted T cell fraction (not recorded which). The receptors originated from a human donor who was either an allogeneic HSCT recipient or a stem cell or donor lymphocyte infusion donor (not recorded which). It is not recorded whose cells these are; they may come from a transplant donor. Each CDR3 is given with its conserved first and last residue. A D gene is named only where the DNA matches it firmly. Size is omitted from some rows. Given values are once, few, many or a class for expanded clones.

abundance | j_gene | d_gene | v_gene | CDR3nt | CDR3aa
few | TRBJ1-6 | NA | TRBV20-1 | TGCAGTGCTAGAGCAGGACAGCGTGGAGATAATTCACCCCTCCACTTT | CSARAGQRGDNSPLHF
few | TRBJ1-6 | NA | TRBV12-3/TRBV12-4 | TGTGCCAGCAGTTTATCAGGCGGTGCAGGTTCACCCCTCCACTTT | CASSLSGGAGSPLHF
NA | TRBJ1-2 | TRBD1 | TRBV5-1 | TGCGCCAGCAGCCCCGGGCGGACAGGGGGTTACTACTATGGCTACACCTTC | CASSPGRTGGYYYGYTF
NA | TRBJ2-7 | TRBD2 | TRBV6-5 | TGTGCCAGCAGTTTGGGAGGGTTCGGCTACGAGCAGTACTTC | CASSLGGFGYEQYF
few | TRBJ1-4 | TRBD1 | TRBV6-6 | TGTGCCAGCAGTTCTCCGGACAGGCCGGGTGAAAAACTGTTTTTT | CASSSPDRPGEKLFF
NA | TRBJ1-2 | NA | TRBV29-1 | TGCAGCGTTACTGGCAGACTAAACTATGGCTACACCTTC | CSVTGRLNYGYTF
few | TRBJ2-7 | NA | TRBV18 | TGTGCCAGCTCACCAGCGGACTCCTACGAGCAGTACTTC | CASSPADSYEQYF
few | TRBJ1-1 | NA | TRBV4-3 | TGCGCCAGCAGCCAAGATTCAGGCACTGAAGCTTTCTTT | CASSQDSGTEAFF
NA | TRBJ1-4 | NA | TRBV6-5 | TGTGCCAGCAGTTCCCATACACGGCCACAGCGACTTAATGGAAAACTGTTTTTT | CASSSHTRPQRLNGKLFF
many | TRBJ1-2 | TRBD1 | TRBV5-1 | TGCGCCAGCAGCTTGGGCCTGGGACAGGGGACGAATGGCTACACCTTC | CASSLGLGQGTNGYTF
many | TRBJ2-6 | TRBD1 | TRBV5-1 | TGCGCCAGCAGCTACACGGGACAGGGGGCAACCGGGGCCAACGTCCTGACTTTC | CASSYTGQGATGANVLTF
NA | TRBJ1-1 | NA | TRBV19 | TGTGCCAGCCGAAGAGAACAAGCTTTCTTT | CASRREQAFF
NA | TRBJ2-1 | NA | TRBV13 | TGTGCCAGCGTTAATTTAGGTGTTCCTTCCTACAATGAGCAGTTCTTC | CASVNLGVPSYNEQFF
many | TRBJ1-1 | NA | TRBV7-2 | TGTGCCAGCAGGTTCAAGGGTGGGGGCACTGAAGCTTTCTTT | CASRFKGGGTEAFF
NA | TRBJ1-1 | NA | TRBV5-1 | TGCGCCAGCAGCGTCCGGGAATCGAACACTGAAGCTTTCTTT | CASSVRESNTEAFF
many | TRBJ2-3 | TRBD2 | TRBV5-1 | TGCGCCAGCAGCTTGGCCAGCGGGGGGACGAGCCTTACGCAGTATTTT | CASSLASGGTSLTQYF
NA | TRBJ1-2 | TRBD1 | TRBV20-1 | TGCAGTGGGCTATCCCAGGGGGAGAACTATGGCTACACCTTC | CSGLSQGENYGYTF
NA | TRBJ2-7 | NA | TRBV7-9 | TGTGCCAGCAGCTTAGGTGGGGGGATCACTTACGAGCAGTACTTC | CASSLGGGITYEQYF
once | TRBJ2-3 | NA | TRBV12-3/TRBV12-4 | TGTGCCAGCAGTTGGGACCGAGGGTTAGATACGCAGTATTTT | CASSWDRGLDTQYF
NA | TRBJ2-7 | NA | TRBV20-1 | TGCAGTGCGATCGTCGGTACCCAGAGCCCCTACGAGCAGTACTTC | CSAIVGTQSPYEQYF
few | TRBJ2-5 | NA | TRBV10-3 | TGTGCCGCACAGGGTGGAGAGACCCAGTACTTC | CAAQGGETQYF
few | TRBJ2-1 | TRBD2 | TRBV29-1 | TGCAGCGTTGATTCGGGTCTAGCGGGAGGCGGGTTCTCCTACAATGAGCAGTTCTTC | CSVDSGLAGGGFSYNEQFF
few | TRBJ2-2 | NA | TRBV7-2 | TGTGCCAGCAGCTTATTTGGGAACACCGGGGAGCTGTTTTTT | CASSLFGNTGELFF
NA | TRBJ2-5 | NA | TRBV11-2 | TGTGCCAGCAACCTCCTTGGGGCGGTACTAGAGACCCAGTACTTC | CASNLLGAVLETQYF
NA | TRBJ2-7 | TRBD1 | TRBV7-6 | TGTGCCAGCAGCTTAGTGGCGGGACAGGGAAACGAGCAGTACTTC | CASSLVAGQGNEQYF
NA | TRBJ2-7 | TRBD2 | TRBV7-9 | TGTGCCAGCAGCTTAAGGCGGGGGAGCTACGAGCAGTACTTC | CASSLRRGSYEQYF
NA | TRBJ2-1 | TRBD2 | TRBV9 | TGTGCCAGCAGCTCGCGTGAGCTAGCGGGGGGGTTCTACAATGAGCAGTTCTTC | CASSSRELAGGFYNEQFF
NA | TRBJ2-1 | TRBD2 | TRBV7-2 | TGTGCCAGCAGCACTAGACTAGCGGGTAATCGGGGGGAGCAGTTCTTC | CASSTRLAGNRGEQFF
NA | TRBJ2-1 | TRBD2 | TRBV20-1 | TGCAGTGCTAGAGACACCTCCGGGACTAGCGGGAGTTTGGGGTACAATGAGCAGTTCTTC | CSARDTSGTSGSLGYNEQFF
few | TRBJ1-1 | NA | TRBV20-1 | TGCAGTGCTCGGGGGGCAGTGCCAAACACTGAAGCTTTCTTT | CSARGAVPNTEAFF
few | TRBJ1-1 | NA | TRBV11-2 | TGTGCCTCCGGACGGCCGAACACTGAAGCTTTCTTT | CASGRPNTEAFF
NA | TRBJ2-7 | TRBD2 | TRBV20-1 | TGCAGTCCGTGGGAGGGAGGCGAGCAGTACTTC | CSPWEGGEQYF
few | TRBJ2-1 | NA | TRBV12-3/TRBV12-4 | TGTGCCAGCAGTTTCCGAGAGCAGTTCTTC | CASSFREQFF
NA | TRBJ1-2 | NA | TRBV7-9 | TGTGCCAGCAGTTCTCCTAAGACCGCTACTAACTATGGCTACACCTTC | CASSSPKTATNYGYTF